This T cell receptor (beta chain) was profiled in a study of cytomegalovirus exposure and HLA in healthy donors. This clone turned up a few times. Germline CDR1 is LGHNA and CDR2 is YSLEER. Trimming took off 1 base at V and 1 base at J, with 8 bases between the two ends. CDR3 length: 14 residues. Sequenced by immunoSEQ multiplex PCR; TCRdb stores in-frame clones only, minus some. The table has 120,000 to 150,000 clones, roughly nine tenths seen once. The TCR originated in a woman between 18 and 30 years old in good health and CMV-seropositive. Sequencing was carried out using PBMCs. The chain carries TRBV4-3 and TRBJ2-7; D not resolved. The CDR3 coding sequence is TGCGCCAGCAGCCAAGCCCTAGTTTCCTACGAGCAGTACTTC. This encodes CASSQALVSYEQYF.